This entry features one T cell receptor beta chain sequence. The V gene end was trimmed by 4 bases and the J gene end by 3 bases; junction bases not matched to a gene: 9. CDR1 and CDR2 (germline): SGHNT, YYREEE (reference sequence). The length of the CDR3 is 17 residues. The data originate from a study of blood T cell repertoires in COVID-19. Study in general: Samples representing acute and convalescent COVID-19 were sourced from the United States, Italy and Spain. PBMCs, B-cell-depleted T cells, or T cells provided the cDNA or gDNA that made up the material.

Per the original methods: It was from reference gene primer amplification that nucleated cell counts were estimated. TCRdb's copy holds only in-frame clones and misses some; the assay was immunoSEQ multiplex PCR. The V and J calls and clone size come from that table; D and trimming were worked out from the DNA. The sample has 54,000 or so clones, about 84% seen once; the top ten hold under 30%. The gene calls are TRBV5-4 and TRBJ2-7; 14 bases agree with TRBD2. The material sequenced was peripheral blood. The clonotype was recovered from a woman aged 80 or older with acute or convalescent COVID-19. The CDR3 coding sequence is TGTGCCAGCAGCGGCGGGACTAGCGGGGGACCCAACTACGAGCAGTACTTC. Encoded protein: CASSGGTSGGPNYEQYF.